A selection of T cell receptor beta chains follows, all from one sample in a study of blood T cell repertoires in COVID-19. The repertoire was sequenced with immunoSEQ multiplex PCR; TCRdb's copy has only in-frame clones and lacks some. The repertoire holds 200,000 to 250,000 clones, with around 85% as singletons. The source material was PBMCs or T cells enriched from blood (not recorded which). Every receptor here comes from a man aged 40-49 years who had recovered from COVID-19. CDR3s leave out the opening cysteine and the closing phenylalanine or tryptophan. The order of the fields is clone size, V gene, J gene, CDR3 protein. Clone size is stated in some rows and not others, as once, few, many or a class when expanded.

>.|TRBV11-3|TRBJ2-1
ASSIAGTEYYNEQF
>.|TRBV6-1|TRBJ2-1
ASSELGETYNEQF
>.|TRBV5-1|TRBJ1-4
ASSATGTGEKLF
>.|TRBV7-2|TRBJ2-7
ASSLGLAGGEQY
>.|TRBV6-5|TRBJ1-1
ASSYSSNVEAF
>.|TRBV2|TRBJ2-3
ASTVQITDTQY
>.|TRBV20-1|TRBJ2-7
SASSQGAWYEQY
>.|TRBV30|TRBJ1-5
AWSVGHNQPQH
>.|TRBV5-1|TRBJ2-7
ASSFAGQGTYEQY
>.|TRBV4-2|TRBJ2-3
ASSQGKPETDTQY
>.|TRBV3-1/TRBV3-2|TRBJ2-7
ASSLGLAGGATYEQY
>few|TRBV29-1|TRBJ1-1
SVEVERDTEAF
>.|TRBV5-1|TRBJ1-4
ASSSTGATNEKLF
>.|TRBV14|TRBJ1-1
ASSHRRTDGRTEAF
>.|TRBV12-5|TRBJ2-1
ASGSGFEQF
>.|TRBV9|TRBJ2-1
ASSGGTGTYNEQF
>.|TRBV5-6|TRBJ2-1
ASSLPGLADSYNEQF
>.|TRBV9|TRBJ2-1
ASSVSASSYNEQF
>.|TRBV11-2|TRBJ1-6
ASSLGQGLRDSPLH
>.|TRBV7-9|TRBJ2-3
ASVNPSGYTDTQY
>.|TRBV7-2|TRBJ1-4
ASSPRQGSEKLF
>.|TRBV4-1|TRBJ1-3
ASSQDRRGIANTIY
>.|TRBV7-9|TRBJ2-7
ASSLRLSGPDHEQY
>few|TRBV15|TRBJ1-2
ATSRAVQEDYGYT
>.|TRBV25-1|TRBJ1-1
ATEGAGWAEAF
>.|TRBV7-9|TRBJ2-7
ASSSPTVSYEQY
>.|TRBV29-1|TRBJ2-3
SVEVSGASTDTQY
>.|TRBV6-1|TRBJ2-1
ASSEKGLAALNEQF
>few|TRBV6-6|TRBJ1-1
ASRRIQGDHTEAF
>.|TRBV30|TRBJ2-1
AWSASAGYRGDEQF
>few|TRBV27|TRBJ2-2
ASRLLSGDTGELF
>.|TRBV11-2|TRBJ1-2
ASSPGVGYT
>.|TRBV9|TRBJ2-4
ASSIIRGLIQY
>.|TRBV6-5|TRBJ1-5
ASIRYRDNNQPQH
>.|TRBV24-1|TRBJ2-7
ATSEDRGNPHEQY
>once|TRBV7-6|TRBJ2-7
AQQCLGTTGTYEQY
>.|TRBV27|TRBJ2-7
ASRTTSGSMASYEQY
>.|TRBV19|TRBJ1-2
ASSPSPGRGDYGYT
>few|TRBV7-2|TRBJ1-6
ASSQTGLGSPLH
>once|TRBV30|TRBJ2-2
AWTPWRERAGELF
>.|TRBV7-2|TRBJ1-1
ASSLAWSENTEAF
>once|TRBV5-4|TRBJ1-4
ASSLGGGDEKLF
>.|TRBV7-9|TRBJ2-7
ASSLDGQTFDEQY
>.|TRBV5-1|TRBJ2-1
ASSFRSGDEQF
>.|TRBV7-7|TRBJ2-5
ASSPTSRVGETQY
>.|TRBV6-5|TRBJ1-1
ASSYSSGGGTEAF
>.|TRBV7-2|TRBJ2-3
ASSSKGRTDTQY
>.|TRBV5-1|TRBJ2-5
ASSRPSGRARETQY